One sample yielded the 16 T cell receptor beta chains listed below, sequenced in a study of brain metastases from non-small cell lung cancer. The method was immunoSEQ multiplex PCR; TCRdb's version includes in-frame clones alone and lacks a portion of them. The sample holds about 2,600 clones; roughly 83% are singletons and the top ten take roughly a tenth. Sequencing input: tumor-adjacent normal tissue. These receptors originate from a donor at least 40 years old with non-small cell lung cancer.

Concerning this clone itself: Compared with germline, one end of the junction differs, possibly owing to a read error. This chain joins TRBV2 and TRBJ1-2, with 9 bases aligning to TRBD1. Germline V gene data show CDR1 as SNHLY and CDR2 as FYNNEI. The CDR3 covers 14 residues. As DNA, the CDR3 is TGTGCCAGTAGGGTACAGGGGGCGAGTGATGGCTACATCTTC. Translation: CASRVQGASDGYIF.

Points on this clone: The junction and the germline gene differ at one end; a read error may be behind it. The identical CDR3 is also encoded by other nucleotide sequences in the sample. V and J are TRBV5-4 and TRBJ2-5, with 7 bases matching TRBD2. Germline V gene lookup returns CDR1 SGHNT and CDR2 YYREEE (reference sequence). The CDR3 is 15 amino acids. CDR3 bases: TGTGCCAGTAGCTTCAGCGGGGCCTGGCAAGAGACCCAGTACTTC. This translates into CASSFSGAWQETQYF.

The gene calls are TRBV19 and TRBJ1-5, with 8 bases identical to TRBD1. The germline gives CDR1 LNHDA, CDR2 SQIVND (reference sequence). The ends lost 3 bases at V and 11 bases at J; junction bases unmatched: 15. CDR3 length: 16 residues. The CDR3 nucleotides are TGTGCCAGTAGTATGGGCTGGGGGCAGGGGGGACAGGCCCAGCATTTT. It codes for CASSMGWGQGGQAQHF.

In its sample, this clone is large. The chain uses TRBV7-8 and TRBJ1-1; D perhaps matches TRBD1 (6 bases). Looked up from germline, CDR1 is SGHVS and CDR2 is FQNEAQ. Trimming took 3 bases from V and 0 from J, leaving 8 bases between them. The CDR3 covers 14 residues. CDR3 in amino acids: CASSFGQLNTEAFF. CDR3 coding DNA: TGTGCCAGCAGCTTCGGACAGTTGAACACTGAAGCTTTCTTT.

The genes are TRBV7-2 and TRBJ2-1; no definite D call. The germline gives CDR1 SGHTA, CDR2 FQGNSA. Trimming left V 2 bases short and J 6 bases short, with 8 bases between. This CDR3 comprises 13 residues. CDR3 region: CASSLTTLNEQFF. CDR3 DNA: TGTGCCAGCAGCTTAACGACCCTCAATGAGCAGTTCTTC.

The V gene is TRBV6-1, the J gene TRBJ1-1; D unresolved. There are 16 residues in the CDR3. V shed 3 bases and J shed 4 bases, with 18 bases lying between them. Germline loops: CDR1 MNHNS, CDR2 SASEGT. The chain's CDR3 is CASSEGMGSGSTEAFF. The CDR3 DNA follows: TGTGCCAGCAGTGAGGGAATGGGTTCGGGGAGCACTGAAGCTTTCTTT.

V and J are TRBV6-1 and TRBJ1-1; no clear D gene. V gave up 3 bases and J gave up 5 bases, with 16 bases separating them. The CDR3 runs 15 residues. CDR1 is MNHNS and CDR2 is SASEGT in the germline V gene. The chain's CDR3 is CASSEILHKDTEAFF. The CDR3 coding sequence is TGTGCCAGCAGTGAGATTCTACACAAGGATACTGAAGCTTTCTTT.

This rearrangement joins TRBV5-4 to TRBJ1-1; TRBD1 agrees at 7 bases. CDR1 and CDR2 (germline): SGHNT, YYREEE (reference sequence). J lost 3 bases, V lost 4 bases, and 6 bases had no gene match. The CDR3 has 14 amino acids. CDR3 in DNA: TGTGCCAGCAGCCCCCGACAGGGAGACACTGAAGCTTTCTTT. Its protein product is CASSPRQGDTEAFF.

V and J are TRBV4-3 and TRBJ1-3; D possibly corresponds to TRBD1 (5 bases). CDR3 length: 15 amino acids. Germline-derived CDR1 and CDR2 are LGHNA and YSLEER. V lost 0 bases, J lost 9 bases, and 15 bases lay in between. The CDR3 is CASSQDRAGRRTIYF. The CDR3 nucleotides are TGCGCCAGCAGCCAAGATAGGGCAGGGAGACGCACCATATATTTT.

The chain carries TRBV7-9 and TRBJ2-6; D possibly corresponds to TRBD1 (6 bases). In germline, CDR1 is SEHNR, CDR2 FQNEAQ (reference sequence). CDR3 length: 18 residues. CDR3 in DNA: TGTGCAAAAGCCCACTCCAGGGGCCTCAGGGCTGGGGCCAACGTCCTGACTTTC. Protein sequence: CAKAHSRGLRAGANVLTF.

This clone came up a few times. This chain connects TRBV6-4 to TRBJ1-2, with 8 nucleotides matching TRBD1. V was clipped by 7 bases and J by 2 bases; unmatched bases: 15. This CDR3 spans 17 amino acids. Germline loops: CDR1 MRHNA, CDR2 SNTAGT. CDR3 DNA: TGTGCCAGCACCCCGAGCCCCGACAGGACAGGGAACTATGGCTACACCTTC. Encoded protein: CASTPSPDRTGNYGYTF.

This clone was found a few times. The chain has TRBV2 and TRBJ1-2; D perhaps matches TRBD1 (5 bases). Looked up from germline, CDR1 is SNHLY and CDR2 is FYNNEI. V shed 6 bases and J shed 8 bases, with 10 bases lying between them. This CDR3 has 11 amino acids. The CDR3 loop reads CASSYDSGYTF. CDR3 DNA: TGTGCCAGCAGCTATGACAGCGGCTACACCTTC.

A remark on this clone: With a much larger clone just one base away, this may be a read error. The same CDR3 can be traced to other DNA sequences in this sample. The chain recombines TRBV4-3 with TRBJ2-1; TRBD2 matches at 9 bases. Germline CDR1 and CDR2: LGHNA and YSLEER. The CDR3 spans 15 residues. The CDR3 here is CASSLASGAGGEQFF. The CDR3 DNA sequence: TGCGCTAGCAGCCTAGCTAGCGGGGCTGGCGGGGAGCAGTTCTTC.

The chain combines TRBV5-4 with TRBJ1-4, with D possibly TRBD1 on 6 matching bases. Trimming removed 0 bases from V and 8 bases from J, with 20 bases in between. The V gene's germline CDR1 is SGHNT and CDR2 YYREEE (reference sequence). The CDR3 has 17 amino acids. CDR3 bases: TGTGCCAGCAGCTTGGAGTCAGGGGCGGTCCCGAGAGAAAAACTGTTTTTT. It translates to CASSLESGAVPREKLFF.

V usage is TRBV5-1 and J usage is TRBJ2-3, with D possibly called TRBD1 or TRBD2 (7 bases each). Germline V CDR1 and CDR2: SGHRS, YFSETQ. The germline V and J ends were trimmed by 6 bases and 2 bases, with 22 bases remaining between them. The CDR3 covers 17 residues. In nucleotides, the CDR3 is TGCGCCAGCACCCTGCTAAGGGGGGGACAGACCACAGATACGCAGTATTTT. Protein product: CASTLLRGGQTTDTQYF.

The gene calls are TRBV7-9 and TRBJ2-7, with 10 bases matching TRBD2. Germline V gene sequence: CDR1 SEHNR, CDR2 FQNEAQ (reference sequence). The CDR3 has 17 residues. J gave up 4 bases and V 4 bases, and 13 bases lay outside the gene matches. DNA for the CDR3: TGTGCCAGCAGCTCCCGGGAGGAGCGGGGGGGAGCTTACGAGCAGTACTTC. Its translation: CASSSREERGGAYEQYF.